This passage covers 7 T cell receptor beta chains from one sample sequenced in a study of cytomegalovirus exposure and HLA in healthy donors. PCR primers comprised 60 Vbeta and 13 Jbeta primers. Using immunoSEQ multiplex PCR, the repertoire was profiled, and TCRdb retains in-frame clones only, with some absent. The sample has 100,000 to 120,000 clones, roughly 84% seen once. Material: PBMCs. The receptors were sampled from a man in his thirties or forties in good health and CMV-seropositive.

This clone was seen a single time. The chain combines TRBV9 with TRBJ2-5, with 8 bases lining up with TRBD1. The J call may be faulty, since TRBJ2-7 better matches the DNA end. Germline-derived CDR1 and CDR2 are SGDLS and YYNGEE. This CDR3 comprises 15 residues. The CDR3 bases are TGTGCCAGCAGCGTAGGGGTGACAGGGGAATACGAGCAGTACTTC. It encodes CASSVGVTGEYEQYF.

Written as DNA, the CDR3 is TGTGCCAGTACCACAGAGAACACTGAAGCTTTCTTT. The encoded protein is CASTTENTEAFF. The rearrangement links TRBV19 to TRBJ1-1, with D uncertain. Germline V CDR1 and CDR2: LNHDA, SQIVND (reference sequence). V lost 7 bases to trimming and J lost 1 base, with 7 bases between them. The CDR3 spans 12 residues.

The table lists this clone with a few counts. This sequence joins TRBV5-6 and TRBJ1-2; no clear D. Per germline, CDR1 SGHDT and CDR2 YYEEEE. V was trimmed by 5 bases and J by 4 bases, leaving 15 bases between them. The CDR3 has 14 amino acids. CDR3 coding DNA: TGTGCCAGCAGTCCAACCGGGGAGAGCTATGGCTACACCTTC. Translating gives CASSPTGESYGYTF.

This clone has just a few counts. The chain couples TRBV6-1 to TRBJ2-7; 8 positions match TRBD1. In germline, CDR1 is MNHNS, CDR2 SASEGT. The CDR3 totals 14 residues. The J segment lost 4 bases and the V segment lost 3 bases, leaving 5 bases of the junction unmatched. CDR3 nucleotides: TGTGCCAGCAGTGAGACAGGGGAAACGTACGAGCAGTACTTC. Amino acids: CASSETGETYEQYF.

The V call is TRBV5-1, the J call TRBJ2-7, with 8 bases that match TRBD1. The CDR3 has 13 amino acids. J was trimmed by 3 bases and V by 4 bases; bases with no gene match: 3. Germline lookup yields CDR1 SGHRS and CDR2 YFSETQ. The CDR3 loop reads CASSQDRGYEQYF. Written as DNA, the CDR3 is TGCGCCAGCAGCCAAGACAGGGGCTACGAGCAGTACTTC.

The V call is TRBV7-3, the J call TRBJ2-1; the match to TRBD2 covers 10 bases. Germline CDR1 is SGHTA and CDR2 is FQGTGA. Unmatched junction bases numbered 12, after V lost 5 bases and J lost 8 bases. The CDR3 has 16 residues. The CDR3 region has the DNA TGTGCCAGCAGCCCTGTTAGTAGCGGGGGGCTGGATGAGCAGTTCTTC. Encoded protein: CASSPVSSGGLDEQFF.

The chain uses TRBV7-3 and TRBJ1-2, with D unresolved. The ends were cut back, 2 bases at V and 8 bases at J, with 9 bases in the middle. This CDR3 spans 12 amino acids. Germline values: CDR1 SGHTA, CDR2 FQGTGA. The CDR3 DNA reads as TGTGCCAGCAGCTTAGACGGGGAGGGCTACACCTTC. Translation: CASSLDGEGYTF.